Below, 21 T cell receptor beta chains from the same sample are listed, as sequenced in a study of shared T cell receptors in the human thymus. The method was immunoSEQ multiplex PCR; TCRdb's version includes in-frame clones alone and lacks a portion of them. This table has around 67,000 clones, 90% to 95% appearing once. The sequenced sample was thymocytes. The receptors derive from a human donor.

The V and J genes are TRBV2 and TRBJ2-3, with 13 bases that match TRBD2. Germline loops: CDR1 SNHLY, CDR2 FYNNEI. The trim removed 0 bases at V and 2 bases at J, leaving 11 bases unmatched. This CDR3 spans 20 amino acids. For the CDR3, the DNA is TGTGCCAGCAGTGAAGCGAGGTTACTAGCGGGGGGGCCGGACACAGATACGCAGTATTTT. It codes for CASSEARLLAGGPDTDTQYF. The entire variable domain, with the rest obtained from reference TRBV2 and TRBJ2-3, is as follows: EPEVTQTPSHQVTQMGQEVILRCVPISNHLYFYWYRQILGQKVEFLVSFYNNEISEKSEIFDDQFSVERPDGSNFTLKIRSTKLEDSAMYFCASSEARLLAGGPDTDTQYFGPGTRLTVL.

The CDR3 coding sequence is TGTGCCACCAGCCAGGTAGTCTTCTCTGGAAACACCATATATTTT. As protein: CATSQVVFSGNTIYF. The chain combines TRBV15 with TRBJ1-3; D remains ambiguous. The germline V and J ends were trimmed by 5 bases and 0 bases, with 11 bases remaining between them. The germline gives CDR1 LNHNV, CDR2 YYDKDF (reference sequence). The CDR3 is 15 residues long.

Note on this clone: Given the absence of the conserved phenylalanine or tryptophan at the CDR3 end, a read error is likely. The chain joins TRBV7-9 to TRBJ2-2; no firm D call. V was shortened by 0 bases and J by 0 bases, with 5 bases between the two germline ends. Germline V CDR1 and CDR2: SEHNR, FQNEAQ (reference sequence). The CDR3 is 15 residues long. CDR3 loop: CASSLAPSNTGELFL. In DNA form, the CDR3 reads TGTGCCAGCAGCTTAGCGCCTTCGAACACCGGGGAGCTGTTTTTA.

J is TRBJ2-7 and V is TRBV7-2; possible D gene TRBD1, 6 bases. Germline lookup yields CDR1 SGHTA and CDR2 FQGNSA. V lost 4 bases and J lost 1, with 14 bases in between. The CDR3 runs to 15 residues. CDR3 amino acids: CASSWDKGKSYEQYF. CDR3 nucleotide sequence: TGTGCCAGCAGCTGGGACAAGGGAAAGTCCTACGAGCAGTACTTC.

The rearrangement links TRBV7-9 to TRBJ1-5; 7 nucleotides match TRBD1. The V gene's germline CDR1 is SEHNR and CDR2 FQNEAQ (reference sequence). The CDR3 length is 17 residues. After removal of 3 bases from V and 5 bases from J, the junction contained 13 bases not matched to a gene. In DNA, the CDR3 is TGTGCCAGCAGCTTCTTCCCCTTCGACAGGGAAGATCAGCCCCAGCATTTT. As protein: CASSFFPFDREDQPQHF.

The chain recombines TRBV6-5 with TRBJ1-1, with TRBD1 as a possible D gene (5 bases). Trimming removed 2 bases from V and 1 base from J, with 14 bases in between. The CDR3 consists of 16 residues. Looked up from germline, CDR1 is MNHEY and CDR2 is SVGAGI. DNA of the CDR3: TGTGCCAGCAGTTACATAAAGGGACTAGGGAACACTGAAGCTTTCTTT. Translated: CASSYIKGLGNTEAFF.

The rearrangement uses TRBV4-3 and TRBJ1-1; maybe TRBD1 (5 bases). Germline V lookup: CDR1 LGHNA, CDR2 YSLEER. Between the trimmed V and J ends, which lost 1 base and 7 bases, there was a span of 19 bases. The length of the CDR3 is 16 residues. As DNA, the CDR3 is TGCGCCAGCAGCCAAGTTGTGGACAAACAAGGGGTTGAAGCTTTCTTT. Translating gives CASSQVVDKQGVEAFF.

The rearrangement links TRBV5-6 to TRBJ1-2, with D possibly TRBD1 on 5 matching bases. Germline-derived CDR1 and CDR2 are SGHDT and YYEEEE. This CDR3 is 12 amino acids long. The V end lost 0 bases, the J end lost 8 bases, and 8 bases lay between the germline ends. The CDR3 DNA follows: TGTGCCAGCAGCTTGGGGGGACGGGGCTACACCTTC. This gives the protein CASSLGGRGYTF. Together with reference TRBV5-6 and TRBJ1-2, the CDR3 gives the full variable domain: DAGVTQSPTHLIKTRGQQVTLRCSPKSGHDTVSWYQQALGQGPQFIFQYYEEEERQRGNFPDRFSGHQFPNYSSELNVNALLLGDSALYLCASSLGGRGYTFGSGTRLTVV.

The J gene is TRBJ2-2, the V gene TRBV14; D ambiguous. This CDR3 spans 16 amino acids. Germline CDR1 SGHDN, CDR2 FVKESK. Trimming removed 4 bases from V and 3 bases from J, with 15 bases in between. The CDR3 is CASSPSLGLHTGELFF. In DNA, the CDR3 is TGTGCCAGCAGCCCCTCTCTAGGGCTGCACACCGGGGAGCTGTTTTTT.

For the CDR3, the DNA is TGTGCCAGCAGTGATTGGTGGGGTCCAGCCGGGGAGCTGTTTTTT. Translation: CASSDWWGPAGELFF. The rearrangement links TRBV25-1 to TRBJ2-2, with D hard to call. Germline values: CDR1 MGHDK, CDR2 SYGVNS. The CDR3 has 15 amino acids. Trimming pared 3 bases from V and 6 bases from J, leaving 14 bases between.

The rearrangement links TRBV6-4 to TRBJ2-1; 12 bases line up with TRBD2. The J segment lost 0 bases and the V segment lost 6 bases, leaving 9 bases of the junction unmatched. In germline, CDR1 is MRHNA, CDR2 SNTAGT. This CDR3 is 18 amino acids long. CDR3 residues: CASSLRASGGVSYNEQFF. The CDR3 coding sequence is TGTGCCAGCAGCCTGCGGGCTAGCGGGGGGGTCTCCTACAATGAGCAGTTCTTC.

The rearrangement joins TRBV4-1 to TRBJ1-5, with D possibly matching TRBD1 (6 bases). The CDR3 extends over 16 amino acids. Germline values: CDR1 MGHRA, CDR2 YSYEKL. V shed 0 bases and J shed 4 bases, with 13 bases lying between them. The DNA for the CDR3 is TGCGCCAGCAGCCAAGACCCACAGGGTCTGAATCAGCCCCAGCATTTT. It translates to CASSQDPQGLNQPQHF.

This sequence joins TRBV5-4 and TRBJ2-1; 8 positions match TRBD1. V lost 4 bases, J lost 6 bases, and 9 bases stayed unmatched. The CDR3 is 15 residues long. Germline V CDR1 and CDR2: SGHNT, YYREEE (reference sequence). This CDR3 reads CASSGDRGTTNEQFF. CDR3 in DNA: TGTGCCAGCAGCGGAGACAGGGGAACAACCAATGAGCAGTTCTTC.

V is TRBV6-4 and J is TRBJ1-1; tentative D call: TRBD1 (5 bases). Germline CDR1 and CDR2: MRHNA and SNTAGT. V lost 6 bases to trimming and J lost 1 base, with 12 bases between them. The CDR3 runs 14 residues. The CDR3 DNA is TGTGCCAGCAGGGGGGACCCCGAGAACACTGAAGCTTTCTTT. It specifies CASRGDPENTEAFF.

This sequence joins TRBV5-4 and TRBJ1-2, with D unclear. The V end lost 6 bases, the J end lost 6 bases, and 12 bases lay between the germline ends. The CDR3 runs to 12 residues. CDR1 is SGHNT, CDR2 YYREEE, per germline (reference sequence). The CDR3 DNA sequence: TGTGCCAGCACCAAAGGAGGGAATGGCTACACCTTC. This gives the protein CASTKGGNGYTF.

The chain carries TRBV6-5 and TRBJ1-1; D is perhaps TRBD1 (5 bases). CDR3 size: 15 residues. Trimming took 0 bases from V and 6 from J, leaving 14 bases between them. CDR1 MNHEY and CDR2 SVGAGI come from the germline V gene. CDR3 DNA sequence: TGTGCCAGCAGTTACTCGTTTACCCCGGGGGCTGAAGCTTTCTTT. This encodes CASSYSFTPGAEAFF.

The chain couples TRBV2 to TRBJ2-2; perhaps TRBD2 as D (6 bases). The germline V and J ends were trimmed by 3 bases and 1 base, with 12 bases remaining between them. CDR3 length: 16 residues. CDR1 and CDR2 from the germline V gene are SNHLY and FYNNEI. The chain's CDR3 is CASSEGQGGNTGELFF. The CDR3 nucleotides read TGTGCCAGCAGTGAGGGGCAGGGAGGGAACACCGGGGAGCTGTTTTTT.

This clone was found once. The V and J genes are TRBV7-3 and TRBJ2-2; 7 positions agree with TRBD2. Per germline, CDR1 SGHTA and CDR2 FQGTGA. The CDR3 is made up of 21 amino acids. The junction had 16 bases not matched to a gene; V was cut back by 0 bases and J by 0 bases. The CDR3 region is CASSLTGGTIPGEANTGELFF. The CDR3 DNA sequence: TGTGCCAGCAGCTTAACGGGGGGGACTATCCCAGGCGAGGCGAACACCGGGGAGCTGTTTTTT. The complete variable domain, with remaining parts taken from reference TRBV7-3 and TRBJ2-2, reads GAGVSQTPSNKVTEKGKYVELRCDPISGHTALYWYRQSLGQGPEFLIYFQGTGAADDSGLPNDRFFAVRPEGSVSTLKIQRTERGDSAVYLCASSLTGGTIPGEANTGELFFGEGSRLTVL.

The J gene is TRBJ1-1, the V gene TRBV13; D possibly corresponds to TRBD1 (5 bases). This CDR3 comprises 20 residues. Per germline, CDR1 PRHDT and CDR2 FYEKMQ (reference sequence). The V and J ends lost 2 bases and 0 bases respectively, with 25 bases between them. This CDR3 reads CASSLNPDPYPGGLNTEAFF. In DNA form, the CDR3 reads TGTGCCAGCAGCTTAAATCCTGACCCTTACCCGGGGGGATTGAACACTGAAGCTTTCTTT. The variable domain in full, completed from reference TRBV13 and TRBJ1-1, reads AAGVIQSPRHLIKEKRETATLKCYPIPRHDTVYWYQQGPGQDPQFLISFYEKMQSDKGSIPDRFSAQQFSDYHSELNMSSLELGDSALYFCASSLNPDPYPGGLNTEAFFGQGTRLTVV.

This chain's CDR3 is CASSQDRRGNRGEAFF. CDR3 sequence (DNA): TGCGCCAGCAGCCAAGATCGCAGGGGAAACAGGGGTGAAGCTTTCTTT. V gene TRBV4-1 combines with J gene TRBJ1-1; 7 positions agree with TRBD1. Trimming removed 0 bases from V and 7 bases from J; junction bases left unmatched: 11. The CDR3 extends over 16 amino acids. Germline lookup yields CDR1 MGHRA and CDR2 YSYEKL.

The rearrangement uses TRBV4-1 and TRBJ1-5; D unclear. The germline CDR1 and CDR2 sequences are MGHRA and YSYEKL. The length of the CDR3 is 16 residues. V lost 0 bases to trimming and J lost 2 bases, with 11 bases between them. The CDR3, as DNA: TGCGCCAGCAGCCAAGATAATAGGGTGGGCAATCAGCCCCAGCATTTT. Protein product: CASSQDNRVGNQPQHF.